Shown below are 6 T cell receptor beta chains from a single sample sequenced in a study of stem cell transplantation in POMP-related autoinflammatory disease. Clones were sequenced by immunoSEQ multiplex PCR, and TCRdb holds only the in-frame ones, with some missing. The data show tens of thousands of clones, more than 75% seen once. The starting material was CD4+ T cells from PBMCs, obtained after stem cell transplantation. Every receptor here comes from a human patient with POMP-related autoinflammation and immune dysregulation (PRAID). Some T cells may possibly be graft donor cells.

The chain combines TRBV5-4 with TRBJ1-1, with D hard to call. Germline-derived CDR1 and CDR2 are SGHNT and YYREEE (reference sequence). V gave up 0 bases and J gave up 5 bases, with 5 bases separating them. The CDR3 runs 12 residues. CDR3 coding DNA: TGTGCCAGCAGCTTGGAAGGGACTGAAGCTTTCTTT. Translation: CASSLEGTEAFF.

The chain links TRBV4-2 to TRBJ1-1; no reliable D call. The germline V gene encodes CDR1 LGHNA and CDR2 YNFKEQ. Deletions cut 2 bases from V and 1 base from J, with 17 bases between. This CDR3 comprises 17 residues. The CDR3 loop is CASSQRNRLNANTEAFF. The CDR3 region has the DNA TGTGCCAGCAGCCAAAGAAACCGACTGAACGCGAACACTGAAGCTTTCTTT.

This chain links TRBV5-4 with TRBJ2-5, with 8 bases that match TRBD2. This CDR3 contains 14 residues. Germline lookup yields CDR1 SGHNT and CDR2 YYREEE (reference sequence). Unmatched junction bases numbered 5, after V lost 5 bases and J lost 2 bases. CDR3 bases: TGTGCCAGCAGTATAGCGGGATCACAAGAGACCCAGTACTTC. Protein: CASSIAGSQETQYF.

DNA of the CDR3: TGTGCCAGCAGCCCGGGACACCGGATGAACACTGAAGCTTTCTTT. It yields the protein CASSPGHRMNTEAFF. The chain employs TRBV7-9 and TRBJ1-1; perhaps TRBD1 as D (6 bases). The CDR3 sequence is 15 residues long. Trimming took off 5 bases at V and 0 bases at J, with 13 bases between the two ends. Per the germline V gene, CDR1 is SEHNR and CDR2 is FQNEAQ (reference sequence).

This chain links TRBV5-6 with TRBJ2-7, with D hard to call. V dropped 0 bases and J dropped 2 bases, with 9 bases sitting between them. The V gene's germline CDR1 is SGHDT and CDR2 YYEEEE. This CDR3 has 14 residues. CDR3 coding DNA: TGTGCCAGCAGCTTGGGAAACGGAGCCTACGAGCAGTACTTC. It specifies CASSLGNGAYEQYF.

V is TRBV4-1 and J is TRBJ1-3; D is unclear. The CDR3 loop spans 14 amino acids. V was cut by 4 bases and J by 0 bases, with 7 bases left in between. Germline V CDR1 and CDR2: MGHRA, YSYEKL. In DNA form, the CDR3 reads TGCGCCAGCAGCCGGTTGAGCTCTGGAAACACCATATATTTT. Protein sequence: CASSRLSSGNTIYF.